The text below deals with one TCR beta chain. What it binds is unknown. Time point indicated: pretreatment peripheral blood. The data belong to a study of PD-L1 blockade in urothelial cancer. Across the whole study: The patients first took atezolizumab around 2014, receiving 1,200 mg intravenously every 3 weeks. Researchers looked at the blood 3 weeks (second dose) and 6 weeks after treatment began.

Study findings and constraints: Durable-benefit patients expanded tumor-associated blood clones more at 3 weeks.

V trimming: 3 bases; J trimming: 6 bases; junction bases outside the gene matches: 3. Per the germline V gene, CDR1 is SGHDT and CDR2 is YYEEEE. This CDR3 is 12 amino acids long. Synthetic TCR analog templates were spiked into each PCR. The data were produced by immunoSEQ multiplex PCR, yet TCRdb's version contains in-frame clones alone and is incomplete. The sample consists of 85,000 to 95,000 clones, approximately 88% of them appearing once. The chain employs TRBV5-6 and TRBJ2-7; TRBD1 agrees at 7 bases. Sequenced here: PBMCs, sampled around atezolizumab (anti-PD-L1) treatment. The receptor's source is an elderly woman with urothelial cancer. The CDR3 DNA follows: TGTGCCAGCAGCTCAGGACAGGTCGAGCAGTACTTC. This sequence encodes CASSSGQVEQYF.